The next 2 T cell receptor beta chains were all read from a single sample in a study of cytomegalovirus exposure and HLA in healthy donors. With 60 Vbeta and 13 Jbeta primers, the PCR was carried out. Only in-frame clones appear in the TCRdb table, and some are missing; sequencing was by immunoSEQ multiplex PCR. The sample lists approximately 140,000 clones, 70% to 85% occurring once. Sequences were obtained from PBMCs. The receptors were gathered from a woman aged 40 to 55 in good health and CMV-seronegative.

This chain uses TRBV6-1 with TRBJ1-5; D remains unclear. Germline V CDR1 and CDR2: MNHNS, SASEGT. This CDR3 has 13 amino acids. V was clipped by 6 bases and J by 0 bases, with 6 bases between them. CDR3: CASRTNSNQPQHF. In nucleotides, the CDR3 is TGTGCCAGCAGAACTAATAGCAATCAGCCCCAGCATTTT.

The chain combines TRBV5-4 with TRBJ2-7; 10 bases line up with TRBD2. Germline V gene lookup returns CDR1 SGHNT and CDR2 YYREEE (reference sequence). The CDR3 has 16 amino acids. The V segment lost 4 bases and the J segment 3 bases; nucleotides outside the gene matches: 10. The chain's CDR3 is CASSPGGLAGVYEQYF. Written as DNA, the CDR3 is TGTGCCAGCAGCCCCGGTGGGCTAGCGGGAGTCTACGAGCAGTACTTC. The complete variable domain, with remaining parts taken from reference TRBV5-4 and TRBJ2-7, reads ETGVTQSPTHLIKTRGQQVTLRCSSQSGHNTVSWYQQALGQGPQFIFQYYREEENGRGNFPPRFSGLQFPNYSSELNVNALELDDSALYLCASSPGGLAGVYEQYFGPGTRLTVT.